This entry is about one T cell receptor beta chain. Its antigen remains undetermined. No quality values exist for individual bases; no much larger clone is one base distant. The sample comes from a study of OX40 agonist ivuxolimab in advanced cancers. Describing the broader study: Ivuxolimab, which targeted the costimulatory receptor OX40 (CD134), was an agonistic, fully human IgG2 monoclonal antibody. Intravenous ivuxolimab was administered to patients every 2 weeks at six dose levels: 0.01, 0.1, 0.3, 1.5, 3 and 10 mg/kg. Of the roughly 51 patients in dose escalation, about 20 had hepatocellular carcinoma, around 15 had melanoma, 9 had renal cell carcinoma and 9 had head and neck cancer. In the dose-escalation cohort, around four fifths of patients were male, and the mean age was about 55 years, with a range of roughly 23 to 85. Patients were allowed to have had prior anti-PD-1, anti-PD-L1 or anti-CTLA-4 therapy, and around 40% of the dose-escalation patients had previously received checkpoint inhibitors. Partial responses were achieved by three dose-escalation patients, of whom one had hepatocellular carcinoma and two had cutaneous melanoma. Peripheral TCRbeta sequencing aimed to test whether ivuxolimab altered TCR sequence diversity and caused clonal T-cell expansion. The paper describes the monotherapy dose-escalation part (N ≈ 50 patients) of the phase I trial of ivuxolimab. Summary of the overall study and its limitations: Low levels of normalized T-cell clonal expansion were also seen in some nonresponding patients. In the 0.1-3.0 mg/kg groups, partial responders were among the patients with the lowest normalized peripheral clonal expansion, particularly in CD8+ T cells. At doses of 0.1 to 3.0 mg/kg, clonal expansion of both CD4+ and CD8+ T cells in blood was seen between baseline and week 6. After ivuxolimab, CD8+ T cells had more expanded clones than CD4+ T cells on average. Antigen specificity was not determined for the clonally expanded peripheral T cells.

Patients with autoimmune disease history or receiving systemic immunosuppression were excluded from the trial. Peripheral blood for TCR sequencing was drawn from every dose cohort at baseline, at cycle 4 day 1 and at cycle 7 day 1. Samples were obtained from an open-label, multicenter, first-in-human phase I dose-escalation trial of ivuxolimab. Adults with locally advanced or metastatic head and neck squamous cell, hepatocellular, melanoma or renal cell carcinoma were enrolled in the trial. Before TCR sequencing, CD4+ and CD8+ T cells were separately sorted from peripheral blood. Genomic DNA was isolated from the sorted cells so that the TCRbeta CDR3 region could be sequenced. TCRbeta CDR3 regions were sequenced using the immunoSEQ Assay. Held by TCRdb, this immuneACCESS table contains in-frame sequences only and omits some clones. Under half of the omission traces to an unresolved V gene where checked; the cause of the rest is unknown. Here the sample has tens of thousands of clones; roughly 87% occur a single time. The ten largest clones capture roughly 4% of the sample.

From a lookup of the germline V gene, CDR1 and CDR2 are SGHVS and FQNEAQ. Clipping removes 1 base from V and 4 bases from J, with 9 as the unmatched junction base count. The CDR3 covers 17 residues, taking in both the cysteine and the phenylalanine. Just the 51-base CDR3 DNA is kept, in frame starting at base 1. The chain is encoded by TRBV7-8 joined to TRBJ2-5; 10 bases in between match TRBD2. The sequenced sample was CD4+ or CD8+ T cells sorted from blood, obtained in a trial of the OX40 agonist ivuxolimab. The source of this sequence is an adult with an advanced solid tumor such as melanoma, head and neck, liver or kidney cancer. At the DNA level, the sequence is TGTGCCAGCAGCTTAGGCCCTAGCGGGAGAGGCGGAGAGACCCAGTACTTC. Translated, this is CASSLGPSGRGGETQYF.